These T cell receptor beta chains were read from a single sample in a study of long-term antiretroviral therapy in people with HIV. Sequenced by immunoSEQ multiplex PCR; TCRdb stores in-frame clones only, minus some. Of 25,000 to 30,000 clones listed, approximately 90% are singletons. Source: unsorted PBMCs, taken 1.8 years after starting antiretroviral therapy. These receptors were obtained from a woman aged 18-29 years with HIV. CDR3s include the opening cysteine and the closing phenylalanine or tryptophan. Fields, in order: D gene, J gene, V gene, CDR3 DNA, CDR3 protein. The D gene is left open where the match is weak.

>-|TRBJ2-1|TRBV11-2
TGTGCCAGCAGCTTACCGGGGCCAGGCAATGAGCAGTTCTTC
CASSLPGPGNEQFF
>-|TRBJ2-1|TRBV7-2
TGTGCCAGCAGATCGGAGCGGACACTTACTTACAATGAGCAGTTCTTC
CASRSERTLTYNEQFF
>-|TRBJ1-2|TRBV27
TGTGCCAGCAGTTCCTCCCCAGGTCTTTTGGCCTATGGCTACACCTTC
CASSSSPGLLAYGYTF
>TRBD1|TRBJ1-1|TRBV10-2
TGCGCCAGCAGGGATAACAGGGGTAAAGCTTTCTTT
CASRDNRGKAFF
>-|TRBJ2-3|TRBV27
TGTGCCAGCAGTTCAAAGTCGGACCGACGCACAGATACGCAGTATTTT
CASSSKSDRRTDTQYF
>TRBD1|TRBJ1-3|TRBV5-1
TGCGCCAGCAGCCCGGAGGGGACAGGGGTTGGAAACACCATATATTTT
CASSPEGTGVGNTIYF
>-|TRBJ1-5|TRBV6-6
TGTGCCAGCAGAAGCGACAGTAACCATCAGCCCCAGCATTTT
CASRSDSNHQPQHF
>-|TRBJ2-6|TRBV19
TGTGCCAGCCGGGGGGCCAACGTCCTGACTTTC
CASRGANVLTF
>-|TRBJ2-7|TRBV7-2
TGTGCCAGCAGCCATCGGGGTCTTGGCGGTACCTACGAGCAGTACTTC
CASSHRGLGGTYEQYF
>TRBD1|TRBJ1-1|TRBV19
TGTGCCAGTAGTCCTGGGACAGGGAAAGCTTTCTTT
CASSPGTGKAFF